This passage covers 31 T cell receptor beta chains from one sample sequenced in a study of blood T cell repertoires in COVID-19. Sequencing was performed with immunoSEQ multiplex PCR; in TCRdb, only in-frame clones are kept and a portion is missing. The sample has more than 45,000 clones, just under 85% seen once. Sequenced input: peripheral blood. The receptors were gathered from a human donor in a cohort sampled during active COVID-19.

This chain connects TRBV6-6 to TRBJ2-1; TRBD1 might be the D (6 bases). The CDR3 consists of 16 residues. The germline V gene has CDR1 MNHNY and CDR2 SVGAGI (reference sequence). Trimming removed 5 bases at V and 0 bases at J, with 14 bases between. The CDR3 DNA sequence: TGTGCCAGCAGTCCCCGACAGGTCCCCTCCTACAATGAGCAGTTCTTC. This encodes CASSPRQVPSYNEQFF.

This clone appeared once. V gene TRBV10-2 combines with J gene TRBJ2-7, with 9 bases that match TRBD2. The CDR3 length is 14 residues. CDR1 and CDR2 (germline): WSHSY, SAAADI. Trimming at V came to 10 bases and at J to 7 bases, leaving 14 bases not matched to a gene. CDR3 residues: CATSEREDTSEQYF. DNA for the CDR3: TGCGCCACTTCGGAGCGGGAGGACACAAGTGAGCAGTACTTC.

The table lists this clone with many counts. V usage is TRBV5-4 and J usage is TRBJ1-6, with D hard to call. The CDR3 totals 12 residues. V lost 0 bases and J lost 12, with 7 bases in between. The germline V gene encodes CDR1 SGHNT and CDR2 YYREEE (reference sequence). Here the CDR3 reads CASSLERGPLHF. The CDR3 nucleotides are TGTGCCAGCAGCTTGGAGCGGGGACCCCTCCACTTT.

V and J are TRBV7-2 and TRBJ1-5; weak D call: TRBD1 (5 bases). V lost 1 base to trimming and J lost 7 bases, with 8 bases between them. CDR1 is SGHTA, CDR2 FQGNSA, per germline. CDR3 length: 13 amino acids. This chain's CDR3 is CASSLEGKQPQHF. The DNA of the CDR3 is TGTGCCAGCAGCTTAGAGGGGAAGCAGCCCCAGCATTTT.

This chain connects TRBV27 to TRBJ2-3, with D possibly TRBD2 on 6 matching bases. Germline assignment: CDR1 MNHEY and CDR2 SMNVEV (reference sequence). This CDR3 is built from 15 residues. V was shortened by 7 bases and J by 3 bases, with 17 bases between the two germline ends. The CDR3 reads CASTPGGDWTDTQYF. The CDR3 coding sequence is TGTGCCAGCACCCCAGGAGGGGATTGGACAGATACGCAGTATTTT.

The chain has TRBV5-1 and TRBJ2-5, with TRBD2 matching over 7 bases. The junction had 5 bases not matched to a gene; V was cut back by 1 base and J by 5 bases. The germline gives CDR1 SGHRS, CDR2 YFSETQ. The CDR3 sequence is 14 residues long. CDR3 sequence: CASSLSRGDETQYF. Here the CDR3 DNA reads TGCGCCAGCAGCTTGTCACGGGGGGATGAGACCCAGTACTTC.

The V gene is TRBV4-1, the J gene TRBJ1-3, with D maybe TRBD1 (5 bases). CDR1 is MGHRA, CDR2 YSYEKL, per germline. This CDR3 region has 15 residues. The V and J ends lost 1 base and 4 bases respectively, with 11 bases between them. The CDR3 DNA reads TGCGCCAGCAGCCAAGTGGAGGGGTTCGGAAACACCATATATTTT. This codes for CASSQVEGFGNTIYF.

The genes are TRBV10-3 and TRBJ2-6; 10 bases line up with TRBD1. CDR3 size: 15 residues. The germline CDR1 and CDR2 sequences are ENHRY and SYGVKD. J gave up 0 bases and V 9 bases, and 2 bases lay outside the gene matches. This CDR3 is CAIWDRGSGANVLTF. CDR3 nucleotide sequence: TGTGCCATTTGGGACAGGGGCTCTGGGGCCAACGTCCTGACTTTC.

The V and J genes are TRBV11-2 and TRBJ2-1; no clear D gene. Per the germline V gene, CDR1 is SGHAT and CDR2 is FQNNGV. The V and J ends lost 7 bases and 0 bases respectively, with 13 bases between them. The CDR3 sequence is 15 residues long. The CDR3 nucleotides read TGTGCCAGCACCCCGCTGACAAGCTCCTACAATGAGCAGTTCTTC. It specifies CASTPLTSSYNEQFF. The full variable domain, with the rest looked up from reference TRBV11-2 and TRBJ2-1, is EAGVAQSPRYKIIEKRQSVAFWCNPISGHATLYWYQQILGQGPKLLIQFQNNGVVDDSQLPKDRFSAERLKGVDSTLKIQPAKLEDSAVYLCASTPLTSSYNEQFFGPGTRLTVL.

In its sample, this clone was seen once. The rearrangement links TRBV24-1 to TRBJ2-3; TRBD2 aligns across 9 bases. The germline gives CDR1 KGHDR, CDR2 SFDVKD. The CDR3 has 15 residues. Trimming took 5 bases from V and 5 from J; bases not matched to a gene: 7. The CDR3 spells CATSGSGGFGDTQYF. CDR3 sequence (DNA): TGTGCCACCAGTGGAAGCGGGGGGTTTGGAGATACGCAGTATTTT.

The rearrangement joins TRBV5-5 to TRBJ1-6; TRBD1 might be the D (5 bases). This CDR3 is 18 amino acids long. Germline V lookup: CDR1 SGHKS, CDR2 YYEKEE (reference sequence). V gave up 0 bases and J gave up 0 bases, with 13 bases separating them. In nucleotides, the CDR3 is TGTGCCAGCAGCTTGGAAATGGGGCTGAGCTCCTATAATTCACCCCTCCACTTT. This translates into CASSLEMGLSSYNSPLHF. Full variable domain (remainder filled in from reference TRBV5-5 and TRBJ1-6): DAGVTQSPTHLIKTRGQQVTLRCSPISGHKSVSWYQQVLGQGPQFIFQYYEKEERGRGNFPDRFSARQFPNYSSELNVNALLLGDSALYLCASSLEMGLSSYNSPLHFGNGTRLTVT.

This clone has a handful of counts. The rearrangement joins TRBV7-8 to TRBJ2-2; 10 nucleotides line up with TRBD2. Looked up from germline, CDR1 is SGHVS and CDR2 is FQNEAQ. After removal of 5 bases from V and 5 bases from J, the junction contained 8 bases not matched to a gene. The CDR3 sequence is 16 residues long. CDR3 amino acids: CASSIIAGGSTGELFF. The CDR3 coding sequence is TGTGCCAGCAGCATAATAGCGGGAGGTAGTACCGGGGAGCTGTTTTTT.

The chain recombines TRBV2 with TRBJ2-2; 14 positions agree with TRBD2. The CDR3 is 16 amino acids. From germline, CDR1 is SNHLY and CDR2 FYNNEI. Unmatched junction bases numbered 5, after V lost 2 bases and J lost 9 bases. CDR3 nucleotide sequence: TGTGCCAGCAGTGAAAGACTAGCGGGGGGGGTGAGGGAGCTGTTTTTT. Its translation: CASSERLAGGVRELFF.

The sample holds one count of this clone. The chain recombines TRBV6-5 with TRBJ1-2; D perhaps matches TRBD1 (5 bases). Germline V gene lookup returns CDR1 MNHEY and CDR2 SVGAGI. The CDR3 is made up of 13 amino acids. Trimming took 5 bases from V and 0 from J, leaving 7 bases between them. The DNA of the CDR3 is TGTGCCAGCAGTATAGGGGCTAACTATGGCTACACCTTC. Its translation is CASSIGANYGYTF.

This clone was detected only a few times. The chain couples TRBV6-2 or TRBV6-3 to TRBJ1-1; D ambiguous. The CDR3 is made up of 13 amino acids. Trimming pared 4 bases from V and 3 bases from J, leaving 9 bases between. Per the germline V gene, CDR1 is MNHEY and CDR2 is SVGEGT. Written as DNA, the CDR3 is TGTGCCAGCAGTTGGAAAGAGGACACTGAAGCTTTCTTT. It specifies CASSWKEDTEAFF.

This chain connects TRBV7-2 to TRBJ2-7; the D gene is possibly TRBD1 (5 bases). CDR1 is SGHTA, CDR2 FQGNSA, per germline. The CDR3 length is 14 residues. Trimming removed 0 bases from V and 6 bases from J, with 12 bases in between. The CDR3 DNA reads TGTGCCAGCAGCTTAGCGGCAGGGTTGGGCGAGCAGTACTTC. Protein: CASSLAAGLGEQYF. Complete variable domain (other parts from reference TRBV7-2 and TRBJ2-7): GAGVSQSPSNKVTEKGKDVELRCDPISGHTALYWYRQSLGQGLEFLIYFQGNSAPDKSGLPSDRFSAERTGGSVSTLTIQRTQQEDSAVYLCASSLAAGLGEQYFGPGTRLTVT.

The chain carries TRBV4-3 and TRBJ1-4; no firm D call. The CDR3 runs to 15 residues. Trimming took off 1 base at V and 8 bases at J, with 14 bases between the two ends. CDR1 LGHNA and CDR2 YSLEER come from the germline V gene. In nucleotides, the CDR3 is TGCGCCAGCAGCCAAGTATATGGTGGCAACGAAAAACTGTTTTTT. Encoded protein: CASSQVYGGNEKLFF.

The chain recombines TRBV6-5 with TRBJ2-1; a possible D gene is TRBD1 (6 bases). V gave up 5 bases and J gave up 13 bases, with 18 bases separating them. Germline V gives CDR1 MNHEY, CDR2 SVGAGI. This CDR3 is 13 amino acids long. Here the CDR3 reads CASSPGTSYHQFF. In DNA, the CDR3 is TGTGCCAGCAGTCCCGGGACATCCTATCATCAGTTCTTC.

V usage is TRBV6-1 and J usage is TRBJ1-3; no definite D call. The germline CDR1 and CDR2 sequences are MNHNS and SASEGT. CDR3 length: 14 residues. The V and J ends lost 1 base and 8 bases respectively, with 12 bases between them. The CDR3: CASSEGVRGDTIYF. The DNA for the CDR3 is TGTGCCAGCAGTGAAGGGGTTCGGGGAGACACCATATATTTT.

The V and J genes are TRBV7-2 and TRBJ2-5; 9 positions agree with TRBD2. This CDR3 is built from 15 residues. The J segment lost 5 bases and the V segment lost 5 bases, leaving 9 bases of the junction unmatched. Germline V gene lookup returns CDR1 SGHTA and CDR2 FQGNSA. CDR3 protein: CASSPRRGGVETQYF. CDR3 coding DNA: TGTGCCAGCAGCCCACGGCGGGGGGGCGTCGAGACCCAGTACTTC. The full variable domain, completed using reference TRBV7-2 and TRBJ2-5, is GAGVSQSPSNKVTEKGKDVELRCDPISGHTALYWYRQSLGQGLEFLIYFQGNSAPDKSGLPSDRFSAERTGGSVSTLTIQRTQQEDSAVYLCASSPRRGGVETQYFGPGTRLLVL.

This clone was counted between two and nine times. The chain couples TRBV7-8 to TRBJ2-2; the match to TRBD1 covers 7 bases. The CDR3 length is 15 residues. V gave up 8 bases and J gave up 0 bases; unmatched junction bases: 6. Germline CDR1 and CDR2: SGHVS and FQNEAQ. The CDR3: CASSAGTANTGELFF. DNA of the CDR3: TGTGCCAGCTCAGCCGGGACAGCGAACACCGGGGAGCTGTTTTTT.

The rearrangement uses TRBV29-1 and TRBJ2-7; D is perhaps TRBD2 (5 bases). The V gene's germline CDR1 is SQVTM and CDR2 ANQGSEA. V lost 6 bases and J 0 bases, leaving 12 bases between the germline ends. The CDR3 spans 13 residues. The CDR3 loop reads CSVEDAISYEQYF. CDR3 bases: TGCAGCGTGGAGGATGCGATCTCCTACGAGCAGTACTTC.

This chain's CDR3 is CASTNSGTTQAFF. CDR3 bases: TGTGCCAGCACCAATTCCGGGACAACCCAAGCTTTCTTT. This sequence joins TRBV12-3 or TRBV12-4 and TRBJ1-1; the D gene is possibly TRBD1 (6 bases). The CDR3 runs to 13 residues. V was clipped by 7 bases and J by 9 bases, with 18 bases between them.

This clone was seen a handful of times. This chain connects TRBV6-5 to TRBJ2-7, with D unclear. This CDR3 comprises 11 residues. Germline V gene lookup returns CDR1 MNHEY and CDR2 SVGAGI. The V end was cut by 6 bases, the J end by 2 bases, with 5 bases between. The CDR3 DNA sequence: TGTGCCAGCAGCCGGGCCTACGAGCAGTACTTC. The encoded protein is CASSRAYEQYF.

This clone was counted between two and nine times. The chain uses TRBV5-1 and TRBJ1-4; possible D gene TRBD1, 5 bases. The germline gives CDR1 SGHRS, CDR2 YFSETQ. The ends were cut back, 4 bases at V and 3 bases at J, with 19 bases in the middle. The CDR3 runs to 17 residues. The CDR3 DNA follows: TGCGCCAGCAGCAAAGGCCCTCAGGGCCGCCCTAATGAAAAACTGTTTTTT. As protein: CASSKGPQGRPNEKLFF.

The J gene is TRBJ2-1, the V gene TRBV2, with TRBD2 matching 12 bases. This CDR3 contains 15 residues. V shed 11 bases and J 5 bases; nucleotides not matched to a gene: 10. Germline-derived CDR1 and CDR2 are SNHLY and FYNNEI. The CDR3 sequence is CASDQTSGRDNEQFF. The CDR3 coding sequence is TGTGCCTCCGACCAGACTAGCGGGAGAGACAATGAGCAGTTCTTC.

The chain links TRBV27 to TRBJ2-3, with 7 bases lining up with TRBD1. V trimming: 2 bases; J trimming: 4 bases; junction bases outside the gene matches: 6. The CDR3 extends over 15 amino acids. Germline CDR1 is MNHEY and CDR2 is SMNVEV (reference sequence). DNA of the CDR3: TGTGCCAGCAGTTTAGGGACGCAGGGGGCAGATACGCAGTATTTT. It encodes CASSLGTQGADTQYF.

This clone was detected only a few times. V gene TRBV11-3 combines with J gene TRBJ2-5; weak D call: TRBD2 (6 bases). Germline assignment: CDR1 SGHNT and CDR2 YENEEA. The CDR3 runs to 13 residues. Trimming took off 5 bases at V and 4 bases at J, with 11 bases between the two ends. DNA for the CDR3: TGTGCCAGCAGCGAGACTAGTGGAGAGACCCAGTACTTC. Residues: CASSETSGETQYF.

CDR3: CASSTWTGEEKLFF. The CDR3 coding sequence is TGTGCCAGTAGTACCTGGACAGGGGAGGAAAAACTGTTTTTT. V usage is TRBV19 and J usage is TRBJ1-4, with 9 positions matching TRBD1. The CDR3 is made up of 14 amino acids. Germline CDR1 is LNHDA and CDR2 is SQIVND (reference sequence). V lost 4 bases and J lost 8; bases outside the gene matches: 5. Combining the CDR3 with reference TRBV19 and TRBJ1-4 gives the whole variable domain DGGITQSPKYLFRKEGQNVTLSCEQNLNHDAMYWYRQDPGQGLRLIYYSQIVNDFQKGDIAEGYSVSREKKESFPLTVTSAQKNPTAFYLCASSTWTGEEKLFFGSGTQLSVL.

This chain uses TRBV7-2 with TRBJ2-2; a possible D gene is TRBD2 (5 bases). The CDR3 totals 14 residues. The V gene's germline CDR1 is SGHTA and CDR2 FQGNSA. Trimming pared 1 base from V and 9 bases from J, leaving 12 bases between. In nucleotides, the CDR3 is TGTGCCAGCAGCTTAGATCTGAGCGGCAGGGAGCTGTTTTTT. Translation gives CASSLDLSGRELFF.

The V call is TRBV4-3, the J call TRBJ1-2, with D possibly being TRBD1 (6 bases). The CDR3 is 12 amino acids. Looked up from germline, CDR1 is LGHNA and CDR2 is YSLEER. Trimming pared 4 bases from V and 6 bases from J, leaving 9 bases between. The CDR3 loop is CASSPSGDGYTF. CDR3 in DNA: TGCGCCAGCAGCCCATCAGGGGATGGCTACACCTTC.